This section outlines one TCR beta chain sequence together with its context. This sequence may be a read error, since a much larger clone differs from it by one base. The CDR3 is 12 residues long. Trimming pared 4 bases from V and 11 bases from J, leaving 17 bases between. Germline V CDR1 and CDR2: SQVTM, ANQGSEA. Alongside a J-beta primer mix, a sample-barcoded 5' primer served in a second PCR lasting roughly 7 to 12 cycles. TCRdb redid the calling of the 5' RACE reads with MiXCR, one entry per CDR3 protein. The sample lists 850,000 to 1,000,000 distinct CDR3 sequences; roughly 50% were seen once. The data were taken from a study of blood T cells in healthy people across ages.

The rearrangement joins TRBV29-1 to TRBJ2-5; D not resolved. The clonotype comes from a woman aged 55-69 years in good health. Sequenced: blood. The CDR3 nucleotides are TGCAGCGTTGCGAACCCCCAAAATGAGCAGTACTTC. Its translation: CSVANPQNEQYF. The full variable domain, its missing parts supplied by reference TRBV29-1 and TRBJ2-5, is SAVISQKPSRDICQRGTSLTIQCQVDSQVTMMFWYRQQPGQSLTLIATANQGSEATYESGFVIDKFPISRPNLTFSTLTVSNMSPEDSSIYLCSVANPQNEQYFGPGTRLLVL.